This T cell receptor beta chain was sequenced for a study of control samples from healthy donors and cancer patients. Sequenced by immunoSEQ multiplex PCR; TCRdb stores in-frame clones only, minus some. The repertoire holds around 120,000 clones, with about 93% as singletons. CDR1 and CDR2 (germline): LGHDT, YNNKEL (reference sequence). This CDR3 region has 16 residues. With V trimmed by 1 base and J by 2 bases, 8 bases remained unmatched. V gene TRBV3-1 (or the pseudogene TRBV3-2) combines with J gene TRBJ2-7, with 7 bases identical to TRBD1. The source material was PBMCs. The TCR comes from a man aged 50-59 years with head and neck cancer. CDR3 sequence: CASSQAVWDSTYEQYF. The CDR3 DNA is TGTGCCAGCAGCCAAGCCGTATGGGACAGCACCTACGAGCAGTACTTC.